The rows below give T cell receptor beta chains drawn from one sample of a study of T cells expressing NK-cell markers. With the 5' RACE reads reprocessed, TCRdb shows one record per CDR3 protein and no DNA. This repertoire includes about 460,000 distinct CDR3 sequences. The sequencing sample was made of blood T cells: a sorted CD56 or NKG2C T cell subset, CD4+ or CD8+ T cells, or bulk PBMC T cells (not recorded which). All receptors come from a woman between 50 and 59 years old in good health. CDR3s include the opening cysteine and the closing phenylalanine or tryptophan.

J,V,CDR3
TRBJ2-7,TRBV20-1,CSARDGGQGTYEQYF
TRBJ2-6,TRBV6-5,CASSYRGEGANVLTF
TRBJ2-1,TRBV11-2,CASSLVGGASGSQYNEQFF
TRBJ2-1,TRBV7-2,CASSIQGDNEQFF
TRBJ2-7,TRBV14,CASSQVHSKVFIYEQYF
TRBJ2-1,TRBV12-3/TRBV12-4,CASRLLAGEQFF
TRBJ1-1,TRBV12-3/TRBV12-4,CASSLMTVRGTEAFF
TRBJ2-3,TRBV24-1,CATSDPRGTDTQYF
TRBJ1-2,TRBV5-6,CASSHWGVDGYTF
TRBJ1-1,TRBV7-9,CASSSSRESTEAFF
TRBJ2-5,TRBV29-1,CSVEDPGMEGETQYF
TRBJ2-7,TRBV12-3/TRBV12-4,CASSRSGGVTSYEQYF
TRBJ1-5,TRBV6-1,CASSPGTGDYSNQPQHF
TRBJ2-1,TRBV15,CATSPDTSYNEQFF
TRBJ2-7,TRBV12-3/TRBV12-4,CASSLQTGIYEQYF
TRBJ2-5,TRBV5-1,CASIGARGAQETQYF
TRBJ2-5,TRBV5-1,CASSLGAPQVQETQYF
TRBJ2-5,TRBV2,CASTPPLGETQYF
TRBJ2-1,TRBV30,CAWRNRGNEQFF
TRBJ2-2,TRBV12-3/TRBV12-4,CATELAGVLTGELFF
TRBJ2-1,TRBV20-1,CSAFGGVEGNEQFF
TRBJ2-1,TRBV28,CASSLMQGNEQFF
TRBJ1-1,TRBV6-4,CASSGEGDTEAFF
TRBJ2-7,TRBV20-1,CSARESSGTLGREQYF
TRBJ2-1,TRBV20-1,CSAQRSGRAGNEQFF
TRBJ2-1,TRBV28,CASSLLAKNEQFF
TRBJ2-5,TRBV15,CATSTGWETQYF
TRBJ2-5,TRBV7-6,CASAKGPAETQYF
TRBJ2-1,TRBV9,CASSVRVAGAFNEQFF
TRBJ2-1,TRBV29-1,CSARRDYNNVEQFF
TRBJ2-5,TRBV29-1,CSGNRDVETQYF
TRBJ2-2,TRBV12-3/TRBV12-4,CASSRRQPYTGELFF
TRBJ2-3,TRBV5-1,CASSLGFGKRDTQYF
TRBJ1-2,TRBV27,CASSLSTTGGVYGYTF
TRBJ1-1,TRBV2,CASSVARLNTEAFF
TRBJ2-3,TRBV5-1,CASRTFGLDTDTQYF
TRBJ2-7,TRBV12-3/TRBV12-4,CASSLERRSHEQYF
TRBJ2-2,TRBV12-3/TRBV12-4,CASSFSTSWTGELFF
TRBJ2-4,TRBV5-1,CARKGGGSRYF
TRBJ1-6,TRBV5-6,CASSDLQGRTYNSPLHF
TRBJ2-3,TRBV10-3,CAIRAGERPSTDTQYF